The 27 T cell receptor beta chains listed next were all sequenced from one sample in a study of blood T cell repertoires in COVID-19. TCRdb's copy holds only in-frame clones and misses some; the assay was immunoSEQ multiplex PCR. This table has about 150,000 clones, approximately 80% appearing once. The material sequenced was peripheral blood. The receptor set was obtained from a man in his sixties with active or convalescent COVID-19.

Only a few counts were recorded for this clone. The genes are TRBV4-3 and TRBJ2-7; TRBD2 agrees at 8 bases. This CDR3 comprises 15 residues. From germline, CDR1 is LGHNA and CDR2 YSLEER. Trimming removed 0 bases from V and 3 bases from J; junction bases left unmatched: 4. This CDR3 is CASSQETSGLYEQYF. The CDR3 DNA sequence: TGCGCCAGCAGCCAAGAAACTAGCGGACTCTACGAGCAGTACTTC.

CDR3 sequence (DNA): TGTGCCATCAACGCAGGCCCAGACTCTGGAAACACCATATATTTT. As protein: CAINAGPDSGNTIYF. The rearrangement uses TRBV10-3 and TRBJ1-3; no clear D. In germline, CDR1 is ENHRY, CDR2 SYGVKD. V was pared by 7 bases and J by 0 bases, with 13 bases between. The CDR3 extends over 15 amino acids.

This chain links TRBV7-3 with TRBJ2-3; tentative D call: TRBD1 (5 bases). The CDR3 consists of 14 residues. The germline gives CDR1 SGHTA, CDR2 FQGTGA. V lost 3 bases and J 2 bases, leaving 9 bases between the germline ends. CDR3 residues: CASSFDRFTDTQYF. The CDR3 DNA follows: TGTGCCAGCAGCTTTGACAGATTCACAGATACGCAGTATTTT.

This clone appeared a few times. The V and J genes are TRBV7-2 and TRBJ2-1; perhaps TRBD2 as D (5 bases). Germline loops: CDR1 SGHTA, CDR2 FQGNSA. The CDR3 has 15 amino acids. V shed 5 bases and J shed 7 bases, with 18 bases lying between them. CDR3 loop: CASSPKTSRGNEQFF. The CDR3 DNA reads as TGTGCCAGCAGCCCAAAAACCTCGAGAGGGAATGAGCAGTTCTTC.

The gene calls are TRBV19 and TRBJ1-2; D might be TRBD1 (6 bases). This CDR3 has 15 residues. From germline, CDR1 is LNHDA and CDR2 SQIVND (reference sequence). With 2 bases removed from V and 2 bases from J, the gap between germline ends came to 12 bases. The CDR3 region has the DNA TGTGCCAGTAGTATATCTGGGACATGGAACTATGGCTACACCTTC. Its translation: CASSISGTWNYGYTF.

The chain uses TRBV19 and TRBJ2-1; D remains unclear. The germline V gene encodes CDR1 LNHDA and CDR2 SQIVND (reference sequence). The germline V and J ends were trimmed by 1 base and 0 bases, with 7 bases remaining between them. This CDR3 comprises 15 residues. This CDR3 reads CASSIALSSYNEQFF. CDR3 DNA: TGTGCCAGTAGTATAGCTCTGAGCTCCTACAATGAGCAGTTCTTC.

Only one count was recorded for this clone. The genes are TRBV18 and TRBJ2-5; 11 bases align to TRBD2. This CDR3 has 16 residues. With 4 bases clipped from V and 5 bases from J, the junction kept 9 bases outside the gene matches. Germline lookup yields CDR1 KGHSH and CDR2 LQKENI. CDR3 sequence: CASSLKPSGRLETQYF. The DNA of the CDR3 is TGTGCCAGCTCACTTAAACCTAGCGGGAGGTTGGAGACCCAGTACTTC. Based on the CDR3 plus reference TRBV18 and TRBJ2-5, the full variable domain is NAGVMQNPRHLVRRRGQEARLRCSPMKGHSHVYWYRQLPEEGLKFMVYLQKENIIDESGMPKERFSAEFPKEGPSILRIQQVVRGDSAAYFCASSLKPSGRLETQYFGPGTRLLVL.

The chain is built from TRBV4-3 and TRBJ1-2; no reliable D call. Germline CDR1 is LGHNA and CDR2 is YSLEER. The CDR3 has 15 residues. Trimming removed 0 bases at V and 4 bases at J, with 12 bases between. As DNA, the CDR3 is TGCGCCAGCAGCCAAGATGTACGGGTTTTCTATGGCTACACCTTC. Translating gives CASSQDVRVFYGYTF.

The rearrangement links TRBV5-5 to TRBJ2-7; the match to TRBD2 covers 8 bases. V shed 4 bases, J shed 7 bases, and the junction held 10 bases outside the gene matches. Germline V lookup: CDR1 SGHKS, CDR2 YYEKEE (reference sequence). The length of the CDR3 is 14 residues. The CDR3 nucleotides are TGTGCCAGCAGCCCTATGCGGGGGGTGGAAGAGCAGTACTTC. Translation: CASSPMRGVEEQYF. The whole variable domain, filled in from reference TRBV5-5 and TRBJ2-7, reads DAGVTQSPTHLIKTRGQQVTLRCSPISGHKSVSWYQQVLGQGPQFIFQYYEKEERGRGNFPDRFSARQFPNYSSELNVNALLLGDSALYLCASSPMRGVEEQYFGPGTRLTVT.

This clone appeared a few times. The V call is TRBV6-5, the J call TRBJ1-5; no reliable D call. Trimming stripped 11 bases from V and 7 bases from J, with 15 bases between. The germline V gene has CDR1 MNHEY and CDR2 SVGAGI. This CDR3 comprises 12 residues. The DNA for the CDR3 is TGTGCCCTGCGAGGGTCGTGCCAGCCCCAGCATTTT. This codes for CALRGSCQPQHF.

A single count supports this clone. Other DNA sequences in the same sample also yield this CDR3. The chain couples TRBV20-1 to TRBJ1-2; 9 bases match TRBD1. Germline V CDR1 and CDR2: DFQATT, SNEGSKA (reference sequence). V lost 3 bases, J lost 8 bases, and 10 bases stayed unmatched. The CDR3 consists of 14 residues. The CDR3 protein is CSASAGTGTLGYTF. Here the CDR3 DNA reads TGCAGTGCTAGTGCGGGGACAGGGACACTCGGCTACACCTTC.

This clone was detected once. The chain has TRBV28 and TRBJ2-1; tentatively, D is TRBD1 (5 bases). The CDR3 has 14 amino acids. The germline CDR1 and CDR2 sequences are MDHEN and SYDVKM. V lost 5 bases and J 3 bases, leaving 11 bases between the germline ends. The CDR3 coding sequence is TGTGCCAGCAGTCCCCCCAGGGACTACAATGAGCAGTTCTTC. This translates into CASSPPRDYNEQFF.

A single count supports this clone. The rearrangement uses TRBV5-4 and TRBJ2-5; D might be TRBD2 (6 bases). Per the germline V gene, CDR1 is SGHNT and CDR2 is YYREEE (reference sequence). The CDR3 has 14 amino acids. V gave up 3 bases and J gave up 2 bases, with 11 bases separating them. In DNA form, the CDR3 reads TGTGCCAGCAGCTCTCGGACTACACAAGAGACCCAGTACTTC. Its protein product is CASSSRTTQETQYF.

This chain uses TRBV28 with TRBJ2-1; 7 bases line up with TRBD2. The CDR3 has 12 residues. V lost 7 bases, J lost 9 bases, and 6 bases stayed unmatched. Germline V lookup: CDR1 MDHEN, CDR2 SYDVKM. The CDR3 DNA follows: TGTGCCAGCATGGTAATAGCGGGTGAGCAGTTCTTC. The encoded protein is CASMVIAGEQFF.

This chain links TRBV11-3 with TRBJ2-1, with D maybe TRBD1 (6 bases). V shed 5 bases and J shed 2 bases, with 13 bases lying between them. The CDR3 consists of 15 residues. The germline CDR1 and CDR2 sequences are SGHNT and YENEEA. The CDR3 DNA reads TGTGCCAGCAGCGAGCAGGGGTCGGCCTACAATGAGCAGTTCTTC. Its translation: CASSEQGSAYNEQFF.

CDR3 in amino acids: CASSPLQAAGDTIYF. In DNA, the CDR3 is TGTGCCAGCTCACCACTACAGGCCGCGGGGGACACCATATATTTT. The rearrangement joins TRBV18 to TRBJ1-3; perhaps TRBD1 as D (5 bases). The CDR3 has 15 amino acids. V was cut by 1 base and J by 8 bases, with 15 bases left in between. Per the germline V gene, CDR1 is KGHSH and CDR2 is LQKENI.

The chain is built from TRBV7-2 and TRBJ2-3; a weak D match, TRBD2 (5 bases). This CDR3 region has 15 residues. The V gene lost 1 base and the J gene lost 4 bases, with 12 bases spanning the gap. Germline V gene sequence: CDR1 SGHTA, CDR2 FQGNSA. The CDR3 loop is CASSLEGGLADTQYF. The CDR3 nucleotides read TGTGCCAGCAGCTTAGAGGGCGGACTTGCAGATACGCAGTATTTT.

V and J are TRBV7-2 and TRBJ1-4; 7 bases fit TRBD1. Germline V lookup: CDR1 SGHTA, CDR2 FQGNSA. The CDR3 length is 16 residues. V trimming: 1 base; J trimming: 6 bases; junction bases outside the gene matches: 8. CDR3: CASSLDRGRRDEKLFF. CDR3 DNA sequence: TGTGCCAGCAGCTTAGACAGGGGAAGGCGGGATGAAAAACTGTTTTTT.

The rearrangement joins TRBV7-9 to TRBJ2-4; TRBD2 agrees at 9 bases. The assigned J gene may be wrong: the sequence end matches TRBJ2-5 better. Per the germline V gene, CDR1 is SEHNR and CDR2 is FQNEAQ (reference sequence). The CDR3 is 13 residues long. CDR3 DNA sequence: TGTGCCAGCAGCTTAGAACTAGCGGGGACCCAGTACTTC. Residues: CASSLELAGTQYF.

The chain links TRBV11-2 to TRBJ2-2, with D possibly TRBD2 on 5 matching bases. This CDR3 is 16 amino acids long. Between the trimmed V and J ends, which lost 1 base and 2 bases, there was a span of 11 bases. The germline CDR1 and CDR2 sequences are SGHAT and FQNNGV. In DNA, the CDR3 is TGTGCCAGCAGCTTAGCGGCAGGACTTAACACCGGGGAGCTGTTTTTT. Translating it yields CASSLAAGLNTGELFF. The full variable domain, its missing parts supplied by reference TRBV11-2 and TRBJ2-2, is EAGVAQSPRYKIIEKRQSVAFWCNPISGHATLYWYQQILGQGPKLLIQFQNNGVVDDSQLPKDRFSAERLKGVDSTLKIQPAKLEDSAVYLCASSLAAGLNTGELFFGEGSRLTVL.

The V call is TRBV19, the J call TRBJ2-2; D remains unclear. Germline CDR1 reads LNHDA; CDR2 reads SQIVND (reference sequence). CDR3 length: 13 residues. Trimming removed 3 bases from V and 7 bases from J, with 9 bases in between. The CDR3 nucleotides are TGTGCCAGTAGTATTCTTCGCGTCGGGGAGCTGTTTTTT. Amino acid sequence: CASSILRVGELFF.

V and J are TRBV6-5 and TRBJ1-2; TRBD1 might be the D (5 bases). Germline V lookup: CDR1 MNHEY, CDR2 SVGAGI. CDR3 length equals 14 residues. The V gene lost 6 bases and the J gene lost 8 bases, with 19 bases spanning the gap. DNA of the CDR3: TGTGCCAGCAGCCCCACCGCCGGGGGTGGGGGCTACACCTTC. Its translation: CASSPTAGGGGYTF.

V is TRBV15 and J is TRBJ1-3; D is possibly TRBD1 (6 bases). The CDR3 sequence is 14 residues long. The V end lost 3 bases, the J end lost 2 bases, and 8 bases lay between the germline ends. The germline gives CDR1 LNHNV, CDR2 YYDKDF (reference sequence). This CDR3 is CATSSGTTGNTIYF. The CDR3 region has the DNA TGTGCCACCAGCAGCGGGACAACTGGAAACACCATATATTTT.

This clone was detected only a few times. The V call is TRBV5-1, the J call TRBJ1-1; 8 bases align to TRBD1. The CDR3 is 14 residues long. J lost 5 bases, V lost 4 bases, and 7 bases had no gene match. Germline assignment: CDR1 SGHRS and CDR2 YFSETQ. The CDR3 here is CASSESTGGTEAFF. CDR3 DNA: TGCGCCAGCAGCGAGAGTACAGGGGGGACTGAAGCTTTCTTT.

As for this clone: This sample includes further DNA sequences coding for the same CDR3. The chain employs TRBV7-2 and TRBJ2-7; D might be TRBD2 (5 bases). The CDR3 totals 14 residues. With 1 base removed from V and 2 bases from J, the gap between germline ends came to 9 bases. Germline V lookup: CDR1 SGHTA, CDR2 FQGNSA. The CDR3 bases are TGTGCCAGCAGCTTAGGAAAGGGAGCCTACGAGCAGTACTTC. Translating gives CASSLGKGAYEQYF.

The rearrangement links TRBV5-1 to TRBJ1-1; tentatively, D is TRBD1 (5 bases). The V end lost 5 bases, the J end lost 5 bases, and 25 bases lay between the germline ends. The germline V gene has CDR1 SGHRS and CDR2 YFSETQ. The CDR3 contains 17 residues. The CDR3 region has the DNA TGCGCCAGCAGGAACGTCCTGGGACTTCAGGGTGGAACTGAAGCTTTCTTT. Protein sequence: CASRNVLGLQGGTEAFF.

The chain joins TRBV11-2 to TRBJ2-5; a possible D gene is TRBD1 (5 bases). Trimming pared 1 base from V and 3 bases from J, leaving 21 bases between. The V gene's germline CDR1 is SGHAT and CDR2 FQNNGV. The CDR3 runs 18 residues. CDR3 residues: CASSLAGEMTDGKETQYF. As DNA, the CDR3 is TGTGCCAGCAGCTTAGCGGGCGAAATGACAGACGGAAAAGAGACCCAGTACTTC.